The 30 T cell receptor beta chains given below trace back to one sample, sequenced in a study of metastatic and nonmetastatic thyroid tumors. Thyroid surgery took place with no prior treatment in any patient. MiXCR reprocessed the PCR reads for TCRdb. The table has fewer than 25,000 clones, about a quarter seen once. The sequenced sample consisted of blood. These receptors all come from a male donor with papillary thyroid cancer or a benign thyroid nodule (not recorded which). Some clones in this sample may be carry-over from other donors' samples.

This clone has at least ten counts. This chain joins TRBV20-1 and TRBJ1-4; TRBD1 aligns across 8 bases. The germline CDR1 and CDR2 sequences are DFQATT and SNEGSKA (reference sequence). The CDR3 extends over 15 amino acids. With V trimmed by 6 bases and J by 4 bases, 10 bases remained unmatched. CDR3 in DNA: TGCAGTGCCACAGCTCCGGGACAGGATAATGAAAAACTGTTTTTT. It codes for CSATAPGQDNEKLFF.

This clone has more than one count but fewer than ten. The chain combines TRBV20-1 with TRBJ2-2; 10 positions match TRBD2. From germline, CDR1 is DFQATT and CDR2 SNEGSKA (reference sequence). Trimming removed 0 bases from V and 7 bases from J; junction bases left unmatched: 11. CDR3 size: 17 residues. The CDR3 DNA is TGCAGTGCTAGAGATCCCTCTAGCGGGAGTGCGGGCGGGGAGCTGTTTTTT. Translated: CSARDPSSGSAGGELFF.

This clone was seen a handful of times. The rearrangement joins TRBV6-1 to TRBJ2-7; D is uncertain. Germline V lookup: CDR1 MNHNS, CDR2 SASEGT. Deletions cut 9 bases from V and 0 bases from J, with 12 bases between. The CDR3 consists of 13 residues. As DNA, the CDR3 is TGTGCCAGTACGTACACGAGCTCCTACGAGCAGTACTTC. Its protein is CASTYTSSYEQYF.

The chain is built from TRBV27 and TRBJ1-2; TRBD1 matches at 10 bases. The trim removed 2 bases at V and 7 bases at J, leaving 7 bases unmatched. Germline loops: CDR1 MNHEY, CDR2 SMNVEV (reference sequence). There are 15 residues in the CDR3. CDR3 in DNA: TGTGCCAGCAGTTTAGACAGGGGGCGCCTACTTGGCTACACCTTC. Protein product: CASSLDRGRLLGYTF.

This clone was counted only a few times. Here the CDR3 reads CASSAKVSVNTEAFF. CDR3 bases: TGTGCCAGTAGTGCGAAGGTGTCAGTGAACACTGAAGCTTTCTTT. The rearrangement joins TRBV19 to TRBJ1-1; D is unclear. Germline CDR1 and CDR2: LNHDA and SQIVND (reference sequence). This CDR3 has 15 residues. Between the trimmed V and J ends, which lost 5 bases and 0 bases, there was a span of 13 bases.

There are a few counts of this clone. A read error is possible here, since a much larger clone lies one base away. The chain couples TRBV6-5 to TRBJ2-3; perhaps TRBD2 as D (7 bases). Germline V gene data show CDR1 as MNHEY and CDR2 as SVGAGI. This CDR3 region has 15 residues. The V gene lost 7 bases and the J gene lost 4 bases, with 18 bases spanning the gap. CDR3 sequence reads: CASMGGGGGADTQYF. The CDR3 nucleotides read TGTGCCAGCATGGGTGGGGGCGGGGGTGCAGATACGCAGTATTTT.

V usage is TRBV6-2 or TRBV6-3 and J usage is TRBJ2-7, with 7 bases aligning to TRBD2. The CDR3 consists of 17 residues. The V gene end was trimmed by 0 bases and the J gene end by 3 bases; junction bases not matched to a gene: 11. Germline V gene lookup returns CDR1 MNHEY and CDR2 SVGEGT. The CDR3, as DNA: TGTGCCAGCAGTTACTCGAGTTCGCTAGCGGTAAACTACGAGCAGTACTTC. Its translation: CASSYSSSLAVNYEQYF.

The V and J genes are TRBV28 and TRBJ2-3, with TRBD2 as a possible D gene (7 bases). V was clipped by 3 bases and J by 1 base, with 11 bases between them. The CDR3 loop spans 15 amino acids. CDR1 MDHEN and CDR2 SYDVKM come from the germline V gene. Here the CDR3 reads CASSLGGRGTDTQYF. The CDR3, as DNA: TGTGCCAGCAGTTTGGGGGGGCGGGGCACAGATACGCAGTATTTT.

This clone was detected many times. J is TRBJ2-5 and V is TRBV5-6; the D is unclear. V was shortened by 3 bases and J by 5 bases, with 11 bases between the two germline ends. Germline loops: CDR1 SGHDT, CDR2 YYEEEE. The CDR3 runs to 13 residues. This CDR3 is CASSSDPGETQYF. CDR3 in DNA: TGTGCCAGCAGCTCTGACCCTGGGGAGACCCAGTACTTC.

In its sample, this clone was seen a few times. The sample carries other DNA sequences with the same CDR3. The rearrangement links TRBV6-5 to TRBJ1-5, with TRBD1 matching 10 bases. This CDR3 comprises 15 residues. Germline assignment: CDR1 MNHEY and CDR2 SVGAGI. Trimming removed 2 bases from V and 7 bases from J; junction bases left unmatched: 5. CDR3 region: CASSYRTGGGQPQHF. The CDR3 DNA reads TGTGCCAGCAGTTACCGGACAGGGGGGGGGCAGCCCCAGCATTTT.

A remark on this clone: One end of the junction varies from germline; a read error may be responsible. The chain combines TRBV5-3 with TRBJ2-1; TRBD2 matches 12 bases. TRBV5-3 is an ORF for which the function is uncertain. CDR3 length: 18 residues. The chain's CDR3 is CARSDELAGGPSYNELFF. Written as DNA, the CDR3 is TGTGCCAGAAGCGACGAACTAGCGGGAGGCCCCTCCTACAATGAGCTGTTCTTC.

V usage is TRBV7-2 and J usage is TRBJ2-7; weak D call: TRBD1 (5 bases). The CDR3 length is 14 residues. V was pared by 0 bases and J by 7 bases, with 13 bases between. Per germline, CDR1 SGHTA and CDR2 FQGNSA. CDR3 sequence (DNA): TGTGCCAGCAGCTTAGCAGGGGCTTCGAGGGAGCAGTACTTC. Protein: CASSLAGASREQYF.

The J gene is TRBJ2-3, the V gene TRBV5-1; D is unresolved. The CDR3 loop spans 14 amino acids. Trimming pared 5 bases from V and 4 bases from J, leaving 14 bases between. Germline CDR1 reads SGHRS; CDR2 reads YFSETQ. The CDR3 DNA reads TGCGCCAGCAGGGCAATCCTTACCGCAGATACGCAGTATTTT. It encodes CASRAILTADTQYF.

This clone was recorded many times. Given a much more abundant clone one base away, this may be a read error. The rearrangement links TRBV29-1 to TRBJ1-2; D possibly corresponds to TRBD1 (5 bases). CDR1 is SQVTM, CDR2 ANQGSEA, per germline. There are 16 residues in the CDR3. The CDR3 reads CSVDPLSGGSNYGCTF. The CDR3 nucleotides read TGCAGCGTTGATCCCCTGAGCGGGGGATCTAACTATGGCTGCACCTTC.

This clone appeared many times. This chain joins TRBV19 and TRBJ1-5, with D possibly TRBD1 on 6 matching bases. The CDR3 is 16 amino acids. Per germline, CDR1 LNHDA and CDR2 SQIVND (reference sequence). Trimming removed 8 bases at V and 0 bases at J, with 17 bases between. The CDR3 region is CASHGGRGDSNQPQHF. For the CDR3, the DNA is TGTGCCAGTCACGGCGGGAGGGGGGATAGCAATCAGCCCCAGCATTTT.

This clone has just a few counts. J is TRBJ1-1 and V is TRBV6-2 or TRBV6-3; D ambiguous. Trimming removed 4 bases from V and 1 base from J, with 7 bases in between. Germline loops: CDR1 MNHEY, CDR2 SVGEGT. The CDR3 is made up of 13 amino acids. The CDR3 spells CASSFTENTEAFF. The CDR3 coding sequence is TGTGCCAGCAGTTTTACAGAGAACACTGAAGCTTTCTTT.

The sample holds a few counts of this clone. V gene TRBV4-1 combines with J gene TRBJ1-5, with no clear D. Germline-derived CDR1 and CDR2 are MGHRA and YSYEKL. This CDR3 has 18 residues. Trimming removed 0 bases from V and 0 bases from J, with 15 bases in between. The DNA for the CDR3 is TGCGCCAGCAGCCAAGATCCAAGTCAGTCTTATAGCAATCAGCCCCAGCATTTT. It codes for CASSQDPSQSYSNQPQHF.

This clone is medium-sized within its sample. The chain links TRBV7-9 to TRBJ2-2; 8 bases line up with TRBD1. Trimming at V came to 4 bases and at J to 3 bases, leaving 1 base not matched to a gene. The germline CDR1 and CDR2 sequences are SEHNR and FQNEAQ (reference sequence). The CDR3 extends over 14 amino acids. The CDR3 reads CASSSRGHTGELFF. CDR3 DNA sequence: TGTGCCAGCAGCTCCAGGGGGCACACCGGGGAGCTGTTTTTT. The full variable domain, in which reference TRBV7-9 and TRBJ2-2 provide the parts outside the CDR3, is DTGVSQNPRHKITKRGQNVTFRCDPISEHNRLYWYRQTLGQGPEFLTYFQNEAQLEKSRLLSDRFSAERPKGSFSTLEIQRTEQGDSAMYLCASSSRGHTGELFFGEGSRLTVL.

In its sample, this clone was seen a few times. The chain is built from TRBV27 and TRBJ2-3; 8 bases line up with TRBD2. The V gene's germline CDR1 is MNHEY and CDR2 SMNVEV (reference sequence). The CDR3 runs to 15 residues. The ends lost 5 bases at V and 4 bases at J; junction bases unmatched: 8. CDR3 amino acids: CASSLTGGPADTQYF. Here the CDR3 DNA reads TGTGCCAGCAGTCTTACGGGAGGGCCGGCAGATACGCAGTATTTT.

This clone appeared a few times. This rearrangement joins TRBV7-9 to TRBJ1-2, with unresolved D. CDR1 and CDR2 (germline): SEHNR, FQNEAQ (reference sequence). V lost 2 bases and J 6 bases, leaving 13 bases between the germline ends. The CDR3 has 14 residues. The DNA for the CDR3 is TGTGCCAGCAGCTTAACCGTCGCCGAGGATGGCTACACCTTC. Translating it yields CASSLTVAEDGYTF.

The chain has TRBV12-3 or TRBV12-4 and TRBJ2-2, with 8 bases identical to TRBD2. The CDR3 runs to 13 residues. V was clipped by 5 bases and J by 7 bases; unmatched bases: 3. Written as DNA, the CDR3 is TGTGCCAGCAGTCGGACTAGCCACGGGGAGCTGTTTTTT. Protein: CASSRTSHGELFF.

Many counts were recorded for this clone. The V gene is TRBV11-1, the J gene TRBJ2-5; perhaps D is TRBD1 or TRBD2 (5 bases each). Germline CDR1 reads SGHAT; CDR2 reads FQDESV (reference sequence). CDR3 size: 15 residues. Trimming removed 8 bases at V and 4 bases at J, with 20 bases between. In nucleotides, the CDR3 is TGTGCCAGCGAGGGTGCAGGGCCTCGTTTAGAGACCCAGTACTTC. Translated, it gives CASEGAGPRLETQYF.

Ten or more counts support this clone. The chain employs TRBV18 and TRBJ2-7; the D is unclear. This CDR3 comprises 16 residues. Germline V gives CDR1 KGHSH, CDR2 LQKENI. Trimming pared 0 bases from V and 3 bases from J, leaving 15 bases between. CDR3 sequence (DNA): TGTGCCAGCTCACCACCGGGGTCAAGTAGACTCTACGAGCAGTACTTC. It specifies CASSPPGSSRLYEQYF.

This clone was observed many times. The V and J genes are TRBV20-1 and TRBJ2-5; 10 bases agree with TRBD2. This CDR3 contains 13 residues. Trimming removed 3 bases from V and 5 bases from J; junction bases left unmatched: 3. Germline CDR1 DFQATT, CDR2 SNEGSKA (reference sequence). The CDR3 reads CSARLAGVETQYF. The CDR3 DNA reads as TGCAGTGCTAGGCTAGCGGGAGTGGAGACCCAGTACTTC.

This clone is termed medium-sized. The chain has TRBV2 and TRBJ2-1; D unclear. From germline, CDR1 is SNHLY and CDR2 FYNNEI. V shed 1 base and J shed 4 bases, with 8 bases lying between them. The CDR3 spans 14 residues. CDR3 in amino acids: CASSEGRPYNEQFF. DNA of the CDR3: TGTGCCAGCAGTGAAGGCCGACCGTACAATGAGCAGTTCTTC.

The rearrangement links TRBV5-1 to TRBJ2-2, with 8 bases that match TRBD1. The CDR3 sequence is 15 residues long. Germline CDR1 SGHRS, CDR2 YFSETQ. V shed 4 bases, J shed 0 bases, and the junction held 2 bases outside the gene matches. CDR3 nucleotides: TGCGCCAGCAGCCCGACAGGGGCGAACACCGGGGAGCTGTTTTTT. As protein: CASSPTGANTGELFF.

The rearrangement uses TRBV20-1 and TRBJ2-1; TRBD2 aligns across 8 bases. J lost 0 bases, V lost 5 bases, and 12 bases had no gene match. The CDR3 has 17 amino acids. Germline CDR1 DFQATT, CDR2 SNEGSKA (reference sequence). The CDR3 reads CSALRGQSGSSYNEQFF. Written as DNA, the CDR3 is TGCAGTGCTTTAAGAGGTCAGAGCGGGAGCTCCTACAATGAGCAGTTCTTC.

The gene calls are TRBV12-3 or TRBV12-4 and TRBJ2-7; D may be TRBD1 (6 bases). The CDR3 length is 13 residues. Trimming shortened V by 3 bases and J by 7 bases, and 13 bases separated the two germline ends. The CDR3 here is CASSFPQGGEQYF. CDR3 nucleotide sequence: TGTGCCAGCAGTTTCCCACAGGGTGGAGAGCAGTACTTC.

This clone was seen only once. The CDR3 DNA reads as TGCGCCAGCAGCCCAATGGGATCCGCGAACACCGGGGAGCTGTTTTTT. The encoded protein is CASSPMGSANTGELFF. V and J are TRBV4-1 and TRBJ2-2; D uncertain. Germline lookup yields CDR1 MGHRA and CDR2 YSYEKL. CDR3 length: 16 amino acids. Trimming left V 4 bases short and J 0 bases short, with 12 bases between.

CDR3 in DNA: TGCAGTGCTAGAGGGAAGCGAGAGCAAGGGGCCAACGTCCTGACTTTC. Residues: CSARGKREQGANVLTF. The rearrangement uses TRBV20-1 and TRBJ2-6; the D is unclear. CDR3 length: 16 amino acids. The V gene lost 1 base and the J gene lost 4 bases, with 14 bases spanning the gap. Germline V lookup: CDR1 DFQATT, CDR2 SNEGSKA (reference sequence).